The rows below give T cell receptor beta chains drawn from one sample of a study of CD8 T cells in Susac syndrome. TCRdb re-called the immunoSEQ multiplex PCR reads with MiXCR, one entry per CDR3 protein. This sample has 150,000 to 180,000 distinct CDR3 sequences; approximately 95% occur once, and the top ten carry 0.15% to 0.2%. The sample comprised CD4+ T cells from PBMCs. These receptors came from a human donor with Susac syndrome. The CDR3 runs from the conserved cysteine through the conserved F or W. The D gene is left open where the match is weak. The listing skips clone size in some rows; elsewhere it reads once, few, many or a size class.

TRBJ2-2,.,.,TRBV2,TGTGCCAGCAGTGGTAGCATTACCGGGGAGCTGTTTTTT,CASSGSITGELFF
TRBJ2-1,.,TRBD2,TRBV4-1,TGCGCCAGCAGCCCAGCGGGGCCCGTGGGGAATGAGCAGTTCTTC,CASSPAGPVGNEQFF
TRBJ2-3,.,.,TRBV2,TGTGCCAGCAGTGTATACAGGACGAGCACAGATACGCAGTATTTT,CASSVYRTSTDTQYF
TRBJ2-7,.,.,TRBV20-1,TGCAGTGCCCAGTCAGGGTCTACCTACGAGCAGTACTTC,CSAQSGSTYEQYF
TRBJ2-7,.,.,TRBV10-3,TGTGCCATCAGGCTGACAGGCGGGGACGAGCAGTACTTC,CAIRLTGGDEQYF
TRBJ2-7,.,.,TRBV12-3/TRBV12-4,TGTGCCAGCACTCTGACAGCCTCCTACGAGCAGTACTTC,CASTLTASYEQYF
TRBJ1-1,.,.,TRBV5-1,TGCGCCAGCAGCTTGGACTGGGGCACACATGAAGCTTTCTTT,CASSLDWGTHEAFF
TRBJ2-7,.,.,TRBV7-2,TGTGCCAGCAGCTTTTCCTCCCGCGAGCAGTACTTC,CASSFSSREQYF
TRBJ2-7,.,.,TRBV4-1,TGCGCCAGCAGCCAAGTATCAATGGTACCGGGACACTACGAGCAGTACTTC,CASSQVSMVPGHYEQYF
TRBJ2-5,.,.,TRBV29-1,TGCAGCGTTGAGGGCTCACGCCAAGAGACCCAGTACTTC,CSVEGSRQETQYF
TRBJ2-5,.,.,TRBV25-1,TGTGCCAGCAGTGAGCGCCATCGAACGTTCCAAGAGACCCAGTACTTC,CASSERHRTFQETQYF
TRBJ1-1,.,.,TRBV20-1,TGCAGTGCTAGATCATGGACATATCAGAACACTGAAGCTTTCTTT,CSARSWTYQNTEAFF
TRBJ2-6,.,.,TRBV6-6,TGTGCCAGCTCAGTGGACGGGAGGGCCAACGTCCTGACTTTC,CASSVDGRANVLTF
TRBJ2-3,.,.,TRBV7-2,TGTGCCAGCAGCTTAGGACACACAGATACGCAGTATTTT,CASSLGHTDTQYF
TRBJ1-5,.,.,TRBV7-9,TGTGCCAGCAGCGAGGACAGACAGCCCCAGCATTTT,CASSEDRQPQHF
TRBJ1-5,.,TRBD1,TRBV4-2,TGTGCCAGCAGCCTCGGCAGGGGGCCCGAGCCCCAGCATTTT,CASSLGRGPEPQHF
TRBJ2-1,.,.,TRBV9,TGTGCCAGCAGCCTCATTGAAAACAATGAGCAGTTCTTC,CASSLIENNEQFF
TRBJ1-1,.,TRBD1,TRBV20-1,TGCAGTGCCGAAACTGGGACAGGGGAAGCTTTCTTT,CSAETGTGEAFF
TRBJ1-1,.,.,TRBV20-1,TGCAGTGCTAGGGGCCCTACAGGGTCCCTGTTCGGGACTGAAGCTTTCTTT,CSARGPTGSLFGTEAFF
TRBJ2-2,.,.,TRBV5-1,TGCGCCAGCAGCTTATGGCAGCACACCGGGGAGCTGTTTTTT,CASSLWQHTGELFF
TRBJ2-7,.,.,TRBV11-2,TGTGCCAGCAGCATTCGGACAGATGGCGAGCAGTACTTC,CASSIRTDGEQYF
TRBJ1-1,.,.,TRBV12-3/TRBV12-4,TGTGCCAGCAGCTCCTTTGGACAGCAGAGTAACACTGAAGCTTTCTTT,CASSSFGQQSNTEAFF
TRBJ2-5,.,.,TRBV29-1,TGCAGCGTTGCTGAAGAGACCCAGTACTTC,CSVAEETQYF
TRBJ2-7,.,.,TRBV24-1,TGTGCCACCAGTGATTTGCGTATTCTCGGGGGCAACTCCTACGAGCAGTACTTC,CATSDLRILGGNSYEQYF
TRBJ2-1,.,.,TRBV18,TGTGCCAGCTCACCGACCCTGGGGGGCAATGAGCAGTTCTTC,CASSPTLGGNEQFF
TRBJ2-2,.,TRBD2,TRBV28,TGTGCCAGCAGTTTACTATTGGCCAAACTAGCGGGGGGAGCCGGGGAGCTGTTTTTT,CASSLLLAKLAGGAGELFF
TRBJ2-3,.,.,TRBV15,TGTGCCACCGGTACAGATACGCAGTATTTT,CATGTDTQYF
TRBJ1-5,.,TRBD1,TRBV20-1,TGCAGTGCTAGCCCGCTGACAGGGGCCATGGGAAATCAGCCCCAGCATTTT,CSASPLTGAMGNQPQHF
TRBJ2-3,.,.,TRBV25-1,TGTGCCAGCACCCGACTAGTCTCTACGCAGTATTTT,CASTRLVSTQYF
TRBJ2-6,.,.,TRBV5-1,TGCGCCAGCAGCTTCGACAGCCTCTCTGGGGCCAACGTCCTGACTTTC,CASSFDSLSGANVLTF
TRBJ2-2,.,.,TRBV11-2,TGTGCCAGCAGCTTAATAGCAGGGACGGTCACCGGGGAGCTGTTTTTT,CASSLIAGTVTGELFF
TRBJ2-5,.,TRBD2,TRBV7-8,TGTGCCAGCAGCTTAGTGAGAGGAACTAGCGGGGGGGCGGAGACCCAGTACTTC,CASSLVRGTSGGAETQYF
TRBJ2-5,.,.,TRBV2,TGTGCCAGCAGTGAGGATAGGAGCTCAACGACCCAGTACTTC,CASSEDRSSTTQYF
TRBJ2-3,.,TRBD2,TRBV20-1,TGCAGTGCTGGGGGGGATCGGGGCACAGATACGCAGTATTTT,CSAGGDRGTDTQYF
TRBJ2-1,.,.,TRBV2,TGTGCCAGCAGTGTATCAGCTGTGCAGGGGAGGGGTGAGCAGTTCTTC,CASSVSAVQGRGEQFF
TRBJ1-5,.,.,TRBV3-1,TGTGCCAGCAGCCAAGATGGACGTATCAATCAGCCCCAGCATTTT,CASSQDGRINQPQHF
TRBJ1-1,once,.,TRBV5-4,TGTGCCAGCAGCTTCCCCCAGGGGGAAGCTTTCTTT,CASSFPQGEAFF
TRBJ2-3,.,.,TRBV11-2,TGTGCCAGCAGCTTCCGAGGTTTGAGGGTGGATACGCAGTATTTT,CASSFRGLRVDTQYF
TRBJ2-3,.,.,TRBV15,TGTGCCACCAGCAGGGCCACAGATACGCAGTATTTT,CATSRATDTQYF
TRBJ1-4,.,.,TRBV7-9,TGTGCCAGCAGCTTAGCCTCCAGGAGGGCAGAAAAACTGTTTTTT,CASSLASRRAEKLFF
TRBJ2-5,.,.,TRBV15,TGTGCCACCGGGCACAAAAGAATTGGACAGCTGAGAGAGACCCAGTACTTC,CATGHKRIGQLRETQYF
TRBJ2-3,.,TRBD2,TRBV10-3,TGTGCCATCAGTGAGCGGACTAGCGGCACAGATACGCAGTATTTT,CAISERTSGTDTQYF
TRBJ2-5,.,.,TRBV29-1,TGCAGCGTTGGACAGAAGTCGGCAGAGACCCAGTACTTC,CSVGQKSAETQYF
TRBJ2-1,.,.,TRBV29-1,TGCAGCGTTGAAGGGACGAATGAGCAGTTCTTC,CSVEGTNEQFF
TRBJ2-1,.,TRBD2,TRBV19,TGTGCCAGTAGACCGGACGGGGGGGATAGCGACAATGAGCAGTTCTTC,CASRPDGGDSDNEQFF
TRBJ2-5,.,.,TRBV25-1,TGTGCCAGCAGTGAATATGGGGAGACCCAGTACTTC,CASSEYGETQYF
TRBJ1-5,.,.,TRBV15,TGTGCCACCAGCAGAGCAGGGGCTAGGGAGCCCCAGCATTTT,CATSRAGAREPQHF